This TCR beta chain was retrieved from a study of blood T cell repertoires in COVID-19. In the study overall: T cells, B-cell-depleted T cells, or PBMCs provided the cDNA or gDNA that served as material.

Original processing notes: Amplification with reference gene primers provided the estimates of nucleated cell counts. Repertoires were generated with immunoSEQ multiplex PCR, while TCRdb's copy carries only in-frame clones and drops some. The V and J calls and the clone size are those of that table, but D and trimming were determined from the DNA. There are approximately 120,000 clones in the sample; 80% occur only once, and 4% to 5.5% lies in the top ten. Trimming removed 0 bases at V and 4 bases at J, with 8 bases between. Germline CDR1 and CDR2: SGDLS and YYNGEE. This CDR3 has 13 amino acids. The receptor was isolated from a human donor in a cohort sampled during active or convalescent COVID-19. Sequenced input: peripheral blood. The gene calls are TRBV9 and TRBJ2-7; possible D gene TRBD2, 6 bases. The CDR3 protein is CASSVAGEYEQYF. The CDR3 DNA reads TGTGCCAGCAGCGTAGCGGGGGAGTACGAGCAGTACTTC.